This T cell receptor beta chain comes out of a study of T cell responses to AZD1222 COVID-19 vaccine. Study-level information: Analysis merged second doses at about 4 or about 12 weeks.

Findings and limits, study-wide: Breadth and depth of Spike-specific TCRs rose after two AZD1222 doses.

Germline CDR1 and CDR2: SGHAT and FQNNGV. Trimming took 5 bases from V and 0 from J, leaving 11 bases between them. This CDR3 contains 16 residues. In the case of this clone: Its antigen is unknown.

Clones were read by immunoSEQ multiplex PCR, and TCRdb kept only the in-frame ones, dropping some. The repertoire holds about 110,000 clones, with about 85% as singletons. The sequencing used peripheral blood, collected on day 0 of AZD1222 vaccination. The clonotype comes from an adult in good health. The chain employs TRBV11-2 and TRBJ1-6; a weak D match, TRBD1 (5 bases). The CDR3 nucleotides are TGTGCCAGCAGCCCGGACACTTTCTCCTATAATTCACCCCTCCACTTT. Translating it yields CASSPDTFSYNSPLHF.